A single sample is the source of the 29 T cell receptor beta chains below, sequenced in a study of spatial heterogeneity in lung cancer. From the 5' RACE reads, TCRdb called clonotypes with MiXCR, one entry per CDR3 protein. This sample carries about 5,000 distinct CDR3 sequences, 3.9% of them seen once, and the ten largest clones take roughly an eighth. Time point meaning: sample taken at primary tumor resection. The specimen was normal lung tissue next to the tumor, collected at surgery. These receptors were collected from a male donor with early-stage non-small cell lung cancer.

This clonotype is classed as medium-sized. This chain uses TRBV11-2 with TRBJ1-1; maybe TRBD1 (5 bases). The CDR3 spans 13 residues. V shed 3 bases and J shed 6 bases, with 11 bases lying between them. Germline values: CDR1 SGHAT, CDR2 FQNNGV. CDR3 nucleotides: TGTGCCAGCAGCTTCCAGGGAAGGGCTGAAGCTTTCTTT. Translation: CASSFQGRAEAFF.

This clonotype has ten or more counts. The chain couples TRBV5-4 to TRBJ2-2, with no clear D. The CDR3 has 16 residues. CDR1 and CDR2 from the germline V gene are SGHNT and YYREEE (reference sequence). The ends were cut back, 3 bases at V and 5 bases at J, with 17 bases in the middle. The CDR3 here is CASSSGVGVETGELFF. CDR3 in DNA: TGTGCCAGCAGCTCTGGGGTAGGAGTTGAGACCGGGGAGCTGTTTTTT.

This clonotype appeared many times. This chain links TRBV5-4 with TRBJ1-1; a possible D gene is TRBD1 (5 bases). The CDR3 length is 14 residues. With 5 bases removed from V and 4 bases from J, the gap between germline ends came to 15 bases. CDR1 SGHNT and CDR2 YYREEE come from the germline V gene (reference sequence). The CDR3 DNA is TGTGCCAGCAGTTTGTACCAGGGTCGCACTGAAGCTTTCTTT. It codes for CASSLYQGRTEAFF.

This clonotype was observed a handful of times. The V gene is TRBV29-1, the J gene TRBJ2-1; D is undetermined. The V end lost 7 bases, the J end lost 8 bases, and 6 bases lay between the germline ends. CDR1 is SQVTM and CDR2 is ANQGSEA in the germline V gene. The CDR3 runs 9 residues. The CDR3: CSGRDEQFF. CDR3 nucleotides: TGCAGCGGTCGGGATGAGCAGTTCTTC.

The chain has TRBV14 and TRBJ1-3; D is ambiguous. Per germline, CDR1 SGHDN and CDR2 FVKESK. Trimming pared 4 bases from V and 0 bases from J, leaving 19 bases between. The CDR3 covers 18 residues. CDR3 nucleotides: TGTGCCAGCAGCCGAATGGTGACAACAGCCAGCTCTGGAAACACCATATATTTT. Residues: CASSRMVTTASSGNTIYF.

This clonotype is medium-sized in the sample. The chain joins TRBV27 to TRBJ1-1, with D unresolved. V lost 3 bases, J lost 7 bases, and 12 bases lay in between. Germline assignment: CDR1 MNHEY and CDR2 SMNVEV (reference sequence). This CDR3 comprises 13 residues. The CDR3 sequence: CASSLGGSSEAFF. In nucleotides, the CDR3 is TGTGCCAGCAGTTTGGGCGGATCTAGTGAAGCTTTCTTT.

This clonotype was picked up many times. The V call is TRBV29-1, the J call TRBJ1-2; no clear D. Germline values: CDR1 SQVTM, CDR2 ANQGSEA. The CDR3 contains 12 residues. V was cut by 4 bases and J by 2 bases, with 8 bases left in between. DNA for the CDR3: TGCAGCGTTGGAGACACGAACTATGGCTACACCTTC. Translated: CSVGDTNYGYTF.

This clonotype was found a few times. The chain links TRBV7-2 to TRBJ2-3, with unresolved D. The ends were cut back, 1 base at V and 2 bases at J, with 7 bases in the middle. The CDR3 is 14 amino acids. CDR1 and CDR2 (germline): SGHTA, FQGNSA. The CDR3 region has the DNA TGTGCCAGCAGCTTAGTTAGCTCCACAGATACGCAGTATTTT. It is translated as CASSLVSSTDTQYF.

A word on this clonotype: A read error may be the cause here, since a much bigger clone is one base away. This sequence joins TRBV3-1 and TRBJ1-1; tentative D call: TRBD1 (5 bases). The CDR3 runs 15 residues. CDR1 LGHDT and CDR2 YNNKEL come from the germline V gene (reference sequence). Trimming cost V 1 base and J 3 bases, with 12 bases left between them. CDR3 DNA sequence: TGTGCCAGCAGCCAAGGGACAAAGGGGTACACTGAAGCTTTCTTT. It yields the protein CASSQGTKGYTEAFF.

This clonotype was seen repeatedly, ten times or more. A clone one base away is much larger, so this may be a read error. V and J are TRBV6-5 and TRBJ2-1; 8 bases align to TRBD1. The CDR3 loop spans 16 amino acids. In germline, CDR1 is MNHEY, CDR2 SVGAGI. Written as DNA, the CDR3 is TGTGCCGGCAGTTACGAGGGGACAGGTGGAATGGATGAGCAGTTCTTC. It is translated as CAGSYEGTGGMDEQFF.

In this sample, this clonotype is medium-sized. The chain employs TRBV4-1 and TRBJ2-3; 8 bases line up with TRBD2. This CDR3 is built from 17 residues. Per germline, CDR1 MGHRA and CDR2 YSYEKL. The junction had 8 bases not matched to a gene; V was cut back by 0 bases and J by 3 bases. In nucleotides, the CDR3 is TGCGCCAGCAGCCAAGAGGAACGGGGGGGAGCGACAGATACGCAGTATTTT. Protein: CASSQEERGGATDTQYF.

This clonotype was seen repeatedly, ten times or more. The chain joins TRBV20-1 to TRBJ2-4, with 7 bases fitting TRBD1. After removal of 7 bases from V and 5 bases from J, the junction contained 8 bases not matched to a gene. The CDR3 is made up of 13 amino acids. In germline, CDR1 is DFQATT, CDR2 SNEGSKA (reference sequence). The CDR3 sequence: CSVNLRGQNIQYF. The CDR3, as DNA: TGCAGTGTAAACCTGAGGGGGCAAAACATTCAGTACTTC.

This clonotype has ten or more counts. V and J are TRBV5-1 and TRBJ1-3; D gene unclear. The CDR3 covers 14 residues. Trimming took 0 bases from V and 0 from J, leaving 4 bases between them. Germline-derived CDR1 and CDR2 are SGHRS and YFSETQ. CDR3 residues: CASSLEGSGNTIYF. The CDR3 nucleotides read TGCGCCAGCAGCTTGGAGGGCTCTGGAAACACCATATATTTT.

In this sample, this clonotype is medium-sized. The rearrangement joins TRBV11-1 to TRBJ1-1; the match to TRBD1 covers 7 bases. This CDR3 contains 15 residues. CDR1 SGHAT and CDR2 FQDESV come from the germline V gene (reference sequence). Trimming removed 4 bases from V and 1 base from J; junction bases left unmatched: 6. In DNA form, the CDR3 reads TGTGCCAGCAGCTCCCTGACAGGGTCGAACACTGAAGCTTTCTTT. This translates into CASSSLTGSNTEAFF.

There are many counts of this clonotype. The J gene is TRBJ2-5, the V gene TRBV11-2; 12 positions match TRBD2. Germline V lookup: CDR1 SGHAT, CDR2 FQNNGV. The V gene end was trimmed by 4 bases and the J gene end by 4 bases; junction bases not matched to a gene: 4. The CDR3 length is 15 residues. The CDR3 nucleotides are TGTGCCAGCAGCTCAACTAGCGGGGGGTCAGAGACCCAGTACTTC. It encodes CASSSTSGGSETQYF.

By sample fraction, this clonotype is medium-sized. The rearrangement joins TRBV2 to TRBJ2-7, with 14 bases matching TRBD2. The CDR3 runs 14 residues. After removal of 6 bases from V and 5 bases from J, the junction contained 3 bases not matched to a gene. CDR1 and CDR2 from the germline V gene are SNHLY and FYNNEI. The CDR3 sequence: CASSGTSGGNEQYF. CDR3 DNA sequence: TGTGCCAGCAGCGGGACTAGCGGGGGCAACGAGCAGTACTTC.

This clonotype was found many times. This CDR3 reads CASSPGQGVFYGYTF. DNA of the CDR3: TGTGCCAGCAGTCCGGGACAGGGAGTTTTCTATGGCTACACCTTC. V is TRBV12-3 or TRBV12-4 and J is TRBJ1-2, with 9 nucleotides matching TRBD1. The junction had 8 bases not matched to a gene; V was cut back by 5 bases and J by 4 bases. The CDR3 sequence is 15 residues long.

By proportion, this clonotype is medium-sized (0.01 to 0.1%). The chain links TRBV13 to TRBJ1-1, with TRBD1 matching 9 bases. The germline V gene encodes CDR1 PRHDT and CDR2 FYEKMQ (reference sequence). The CDR3 is made up of 17 amino acids. Trimming removed 5 bases from V and 8 bases from J; junction bases left unmatched: 18. The CDR3 DNA sequence: TGTGCCAGCAGCCCCGGTCACGGTGGACAGGGGATGGGGGAAGCTTTCTTT. Its protein is CASSPGHGGQGMGEAFF.

The table lists this clonotype with many counts. The chain combines TRBV28 with TRBJ2-7; D is uncertain. Trimming cost V 3 bases and J 8 bases, with 14 bases left between them. Germline V gene lookup returns CDR1 MDHEN and CDR2 SYDVKM. This CDR3 is built from 13 residues. The CDR3 DNA sequence: TGTGCCAGCAGTTTGTCCCAAATTGTTAAGCAGTACTTC. This gives the protein CASSLSQIVKQYF.

This clonotype has ten or more counts. This chain connects TRBV2 to TRBJ2-3, with D possibly being TRBD1 (5 bases). The CDR3 consists of 14 residues. The V gene lost 4 bases and the J gene lost 5 bases, with 13 bases spanning the gap. The germline V gene encodes CDR1 SNHLY and CDR2 FYNNEI. The CDR3 here is CASSVLKGIDTQYF. The CDR3 DNA reads TGTGCCAGCAGTGTACTGAAGGGGATAGATACGCAGTATTTT.

In this sample, this clonotype turned up many times. The V and J genes are TRBV7-8 and TRBJ1-6, with D unclear. CDR3 length equals 13 residues. Germline V gene lookup returns CDR1 SGHVS and CDR2 FQNEAQ. V lost 5 bases and J 10 bases, leaving 12 bases between the germline ends. As DNA, the CDR3 is TGTGCCAGCAGCCCAGCATTAGGATCACCCCTCCACTTT. It translates to CASSPALGSPLHF.

By share of the sample, this clonotype is medium-sized. The V and J genes are TRBV5-1 and TRBJ1-1; 11 bases map to TRBD1. This CDR3 has 16 residues. Trimming cost V 4 bases and J 5 bases; bases outside gene matches: 10. CDR1 is SGHRS, CDR2 YFSETQ, per germline. CDR3 coding DNA: TGCGCCAGCAGCCAAATGGCCGGGACAGGGGGAACTGAAGCTTTCTTT. Its translation: CASSQMAGTGGTEAFF.

By frequency in the sample, this clonotype is medium-sized. J is TRBJ1-2 and V is TRBV29-1; weak D call: TRBD1 (6 bases). This CDR3 is 12 amino acids long. V was trimmed by 5 bases and J by 4 bases, leaving 11 bases between them. Per the germline V gene, CDR1 is SQVTM and CDR2 is ANQGSEA. Here the CDR3 DNA reads TGCAGCGTTATCGGACAGTCCTATGGCTACACCTTC. The encoded protein is CSVIGQSYGYTF.

This clonotype showed up many times. The chain has TRBV18 and TRBJ2-1; D ambiguous. This CDR3 has 13 amino acids. V lost 2 bases and J lost 8, with 10 bases in between. From germline, CDR1 is KGHSH and CDR2 LQKENI. As DNA, the CDR3 is TGTGCCAGCTCACCAGAGATGGGCTATGAGCAGTTCTTC. This sequence encodes CASSPEMGYEQFF.

This clonotype was seen ten or more times. The rearrangement links TRBV6-5 to TRBJ2-1, with 7 nucleotides matching TRBD2. The CDR3 is made up of 14 amino acids. With 5 bases clipped from V and 1 base from J, the junction kept 2 bases outside the gene matches. Per the germline V gene, CDR1 is MNHEY and CDR2 is SVGAGI. In DNA, the CDR3 is TGTGCCAGCAGTCGGCGGGAGTCCTACAATGAGCAGTTCTTC. It yields the protein CASSRRESYNEQFF.

This clonotype is medium-sized. This chain links TRBV19 with TRBJ2-2; 7 bases are shared with TRBD2. Germline CDR1 and CDR2: LNHDA and SQIVND (reference sequence). The CDR3 has 15 amino acids. V lost 2 bases to trimming and J lost 4 bases; unmatched junction nucleotides: 4. DNA for the CDR3: TGTGCCAGTAGTATATCCGCGGGAGTCACCGGGGAGCTGTTTTTT. Translated: CASSISAGVTGELFF.

In this sample, this clonotype turned up many times. The chain employs TRBV30 and TRBJ1-4; D is uncertain. Germline lookup yields CDR1 GTSNPN and CDR2 SVGIG (reference sequence). This CDR3 contains 13 residues. V dropped 2 bases and J dropped 8 bases, with 12 bases sitting between them. The CDR3 nucleotides read TGTGCCTGGAGTAAGAAGAGAGGGGAAAAACTGTTTTTT. This codes for CAWSKKRGEKLFF.

By share, this clonotype ranks as medium-sized (0.01 to 0.1%). The rearrangement joins TRBV7-8 to TRBJ1-1, with D unclear. The CDR3 spans 13 residues. CDR1 SGHVS and CDR2 FQNEAQ come from the germline V gene. With 5 bases removed from V and 1 base from J, the gap between germline ends came to 8 bases. The DNA for the CDR3 is TGTGCCAGCAGCATACCACCGAACACTGAAGCTTTCTTT. Translation gives CASSIPPNTEAFF.

Sample share makes this clonotype medium-sized. V usage is TRBV5-1 and J usage is TRBJ2-1; D may be TRBD1 or TRBD2 (5 bases each). With 4 bases removed from V and 12 bases from J, the gap between germline ends came to 23 bases. Germline V lookup: CDR1 SGHRS, CDR2 YFSETQ. The CDR3 is 15 residues long. CDR3 nucleotides: TGCGCCAGCAGCCTGGAGACTACCTCGAGAGGGGCGCAGTTCTTC. It yields the protein CASSLETTSRGAQFF.